What follows are 25 T cell receptor beta chains derived from one specimen sequenced in a study of T cells expressing NK-cell markers. TCRdb re-called the 5' RACE reads and shows each CDR3 protein once, DNA omitted. The clone table shows around 260,000 distinct CDR3 sequences, with the ten largest holding 3.5% to 5%. The material sequenced was blood T cells: a sorted CD56 or NKG2C T cell subset, CD4+ or CD8+ T cells, or bulk PBMC T cells (not recorded which). The receptor set was obtained from a woman between 18 and 75 years old in good health.

The chain recombines TRBV20-1 with TRBJ2-2; TCRdb proposes TRBD1, but this gene call is untestable without DNA. Germline CDR1 DFQATT, CDR2 SNEGSKA (reference sequence). This CDR3 is built from 14 residues. The CDR3 loop reads CSASGTGLTGELFF.

The chain links TRBV6-2 or TRBV6-3 to TRBJ1-2; TCRdb lists TRBD1, though no DNA is available to test this call. The CDR3 has 17 residues. Germline CDR1 is MNHEY and CDR2 is SVGEGT. CDR3 in amino acids: CASSYLPGQPTNYGYTF.

This chain joins TRBV18 and TRBJ2-7; TCRdb selects TRBD2, and the lack of DNA leaves this call unchecked. Per germline, CDR1 KGHSH and CDR2 LQKENI. This CDR3 is built from 15 residues. CDR3 in amino acids: CASSPPFQGLGEQYF. Full variable domain (remainder filled in from reference TRBV18 and TRBJ2-7): NAGVMQNPRHLVRRRGQEARLRCSPMKGHSHVYWYRQLPEEGLKFMVYLQKENIIDESGMPKERFSAEFPKEGPSILRIQQVVRGDSAAYFCASSPPFQGLGEQYFGPGTRLTVT.

The V and J genes are TRBV6-1 and TRBJ2-2; TCRdb returns TRBD1, unconfirmable since there is no DNA. Germline V CDR1 and CDR2: MNHNS, SASEGT. The CDR3 covers 15 residues. The CDR3 loop reads CASRDRGRRTGELFF.

V usage is TRBV12-3 or TRBV12-4 and J usage is TRBJ2-3; the TRBD1 assignment by TCRdb is unverifiable without DNA. This CDR3 contains 14 residues. The CDR3 region is CASSPTGKTDTQYF.

This chain joins TRBV5-1 and TRBJ2-5; TCRdb designates TRBD2, a call that cannot be tested without DNA. The CDR3 is 15 amino acids. Germline V gene sequence: CDR1 SGHRS, CDR2 YFSETQ. This CDR3 is CASSRLAGFEETQYF.

The chain recombines TRBV18 with TRBJ2-7; TCRdb reports TRBD1, a call that lacks DNA to check it against. Germline V gene lookup returns CDR1 KGHSH and CDR2 LQKENI. CDR3 length equals 15 residues. The CDR3 is CASSPSAGGVYEQYF.

The genes are TRBV4-2 and TRBJ2-3; TCRdb picks TRBD1, but there is no DNA to check that call. The CDR3 covers 16 residues. Germline CDR1 LGHNA, CDR2 YNFKEQ. The CDR3 spells CASSQPVGRGADTQYF.

The chain joins TRBV20-1 to TRBJ1-4; absent DNA, TCRdb's TRBD1 call cannot be checked. Germline CDR1 DFQATT, CDR2 SNEGSKA (reference sequence). The CDR3 is 13 residues long. The CDR3 is CSAREQVNEKLFF.

This sequence joins TRBV6-2 or TRBV6-3 and TRBJ1-1. The CDR3 runs 15 residues. The germline V gene encodes CDR1 MNHEY and CDR2 SVGEGT. CDR3 region: CASSYSRTRNTEAFF.

This rearrangement joins TRBV15 to TRBJ2-7; TCRdb indicates TRBD1, and absent DNA this call remains unverified. This CDR3 is 15 amino acids long. Germline loops: CDR1 LNHNV, CDR2 YYDKDF (reference sequence). The CDR3 sequence: CATSRGGGMRYEQYF.

The rearrangement uses TRBV12-3 or TRBV12-4 and TRBJ1-3; no DNA is available, so the TRBD1 call from TCRdb remains unchecked. The CDR3 extends over 16 amino acids. The CDR3 protein is CASTRGGQGIYNTIYF.

The V and J genes are TRBV6-1 and TRBJ1-6. Germline V lookup: CDR1 MNHNS, CDR2 SASEGT. The CDR3 is 15 residues long. The CDR3: CATTRGISNNSPLHF.

The V and J genes are TRBV6-1 and TRBJ2-3; TCRdb's D call of TRBD1 is untestable without DNA. Per the germline V gene, CDR1 is MNHNS and CDR2 is SASEGT. The CDR3 runs 14 residues. CDR3 region: CASYNSRGTDTQYF.

This chain uses TRBV10-3 with TRBJ2-1; the TCRdb call, TRBD2, lacks DNA for checking. From germline, CDR1 is ENHRY and CDR2 SYGVKD. The CDR3 is made up of 15 amino acids. CDR3 sequence: CAIGGSGASYNEQFF.

The chain couples TRBV7-2 to TRBJ1-5. Germline CDR1 and CDR2: SGHTA and FQGNSA. The CDR3 length is 13 residues. CDR3 amino acids: CASSPHGNQPQHF.

The gene calls are TRBV27 and TRBJ2-5. CDR1 MNHEY and CDR2 SMNVEV come from the germline V gene (reference sequence). The CDR3 loop spans 16 amino acids. CDR3 sequence: CASSSDRFRKRETQYF.

The CDR3 here is CASRSSGFSGANVLTF. The chain carries TRBV5-1 and TRBJ2-6. CDR3 length: 16 residues. Germline CDR1 SGHRS, CDR2 YFSETQ.

The V call is TRBV2, the J call TRBJ1-5; TCRdb proposes TRBD1, but this gene call is untestable without DNA. Germline V gene data show CDR1 as SNHLY and CDR2 as FYNNEI. This CDR3 is built from 15 residues. The CDR3 spells CASSAGARSNQPQHF.

CDR3 residues: CASSSAGTSGGARRTQYF. V is TRBV19 and J is TRBJ2-3; TCRdb's assignment of TRBD2 cannot be checked, as there is no DNA. The CDR3 consists of 18 residues. The V gene's germline CDR1 is LNHDA and CDR2 SQIVND (reference sequence). The whole variable domain, remainder taken from reference TRBV19 and TRBJ2-3, is DGGITQSPKYLFRKEGQNVTLSCEQNLNHDAMYWYRQDPGQGLRLIYYSQIVNDFQKGDIAEGYSVSREKKESFPLTVTSAQKNPTAFYLCASSSAGTSGGARRTQYFGPGTRLTVL.

The chain is built from TRBV7-2 and TRBJ2-5; TCRdb's assignment of TRBD2 cannot be checked, as there is no DNA. The germline CDR1 and CDR2 sequences are SGHTA and FQGNSA. The CDR3 extends over 13 amino acids. The CDR3 protein is CASKLGDQETQYF.

CDR3 sequence: CASSLGGREKDF. The J gene is TRBJ2-1, the V gene TRBV11-3; absent DNA, TCRdb's TRBD1 call cannot be checked. The CDR3 spans 12 residues. Germline V gene lookup returns CDR1 SGHNT and CDR2 YENEEA.

This sequence joins TRBV20-1 and TRBJ2-7; no DNA is available, so the TRBD2 call from TCRdb remains unchecked. The CDR3 runs 14 residues. The germline gives CDR1 DFQATT, CDR2 SNEGSKA (reference sequence). CDR3 protein: CSALLAGASYEQYF.

V gene TRBV7-9 combines with J gene TRBJ1-4. The CDR3 contains 14 residues. Germline-derived CDR1 and CDR2 are SEHNR and FQNEAQ (reference sequence). The CDR3 loop reads CASSQSAANEKLFF.

The chain is built from TRBV27 and TRBJ2-1; TCRdb picks TRBD2, but there is no DNA to check that call. Per the germline V gene, CDR1 is MNHEY and CDR2 is SMNVEV (reference sequence). CDR3 length: 15 amino acids. The CDR3 here is CASSITSGLVDEQFF.